This TCR beta chain was sequenced in a study of early T cells in non-severe SARS-CoV-2 infection. General study findings and limits: Clonotype matching in VDJdb favored anti-spike CD8 responses and did not capture private and CD4 specificities.

Unmatched junction bases numbered 12, after V lost 4 bases and J lost 7 bases. The CDR3 contains 16 residues. Germline CDR1 reads LGHNA; CDR2 reads YSLEER. TCRdb ran MiXCR on the 5' RACE reads and lists one entry per CDR3 protein. In the table there are tens of thousands of distinct CDR3 sequences, about 6% of which are singletons. Of note for this clonotype: Its antigen is currently unknown.

Sequenced here: whole blood, sampled at baseline. The genes are TRBV4-3 and TRBJ2-1; 8 positions agree with TRBD1. The TCR originated in an adult who was a healthcare worker with PCR-confirmed SARS-CoV-2 infection or an uninfected control (not recorded which). CDR3 amino acids: CASSPTLQGEGNEQFF. The CDR3, as DNA: TGCGCCAGCAGCCCCACTTTACAGGGGGAAGGGAATGAGCAGTTCTTC.